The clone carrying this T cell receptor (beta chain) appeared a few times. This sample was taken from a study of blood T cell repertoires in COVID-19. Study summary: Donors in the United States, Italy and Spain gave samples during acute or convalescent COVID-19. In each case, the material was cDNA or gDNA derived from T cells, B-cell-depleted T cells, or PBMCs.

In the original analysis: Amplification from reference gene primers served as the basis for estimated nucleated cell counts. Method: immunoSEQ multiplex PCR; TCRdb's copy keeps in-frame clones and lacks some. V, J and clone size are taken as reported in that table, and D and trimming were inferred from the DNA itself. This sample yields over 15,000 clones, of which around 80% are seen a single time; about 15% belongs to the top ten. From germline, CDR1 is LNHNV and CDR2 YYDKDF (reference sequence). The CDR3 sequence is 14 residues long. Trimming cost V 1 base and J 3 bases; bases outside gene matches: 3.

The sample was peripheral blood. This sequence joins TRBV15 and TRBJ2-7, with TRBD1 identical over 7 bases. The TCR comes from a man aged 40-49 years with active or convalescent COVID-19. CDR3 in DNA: TGTGCCACCAGCAGAGCGGGACAGAACTACGAGCAGTACTTC. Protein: CATSRAGQNYEQYF.